Sequencing of this TCR beta chain was carried out in a study of OX40 agonist ivuxolimab in advanced cancers. Notes on the study in general: The CD4+ and CD8+ T cells in the blood had expanded clonally by week 6 at 0.1 to 3.0 mg/kg. Patients with a partial response at 0.1-3.0 mg/kg had among the lowest clonal expansion.

Trimming took 0 bases from V and 4 from J, leaving 12 bases between them. CDR1 and CDR2 from the germline V gene are MGHRA and YSYEKL. The length of the CDR3 is 15 residues. Assay: immunoSEQ multiplex PCR; the TCRdb copy retains only in-frame clones and omits some. This repertoire shows about 33,000 clones, about 74% found once; its top ten account for roughly an eighth. In regard to this clone: The antigen is undetermined.

The sequencing here drew on CD4+ or CD8+ T cells sorted from blood, taken in a trial of the OX40 agonist ivuxolimab. This chain uses TRBV4-1 with TRBJ2-5; D possibly matches TRBD1 or TRBD2 (5 bases each). The sequence derives from an adult with an advanced solid tumor such as melanoma, head and neck, liver or kidney cancer. The CDR3 coding sequence is TGCGCCAGCAGCCAAGAATTGGGGGTTGGAGAGACCCAGTACTTC. Its translation: CASSQELGVGETQYF.